This TCR beta chain was recovered during a study of OX40 agonist ivuxolimab in advanced cancers. On the study more broadly: The patients' treatment was ivuxolimab, an agonistic anti-OX40 (CD134) antibody.

This clone has just one count. Data came from immunoSEQ multiplex PCR; TCRdb stores just in-frame clones and leaves some out. The sample has tens of thousands of clones, over 80% seen once; the top ten hold 3.5% to 5%. This specimen was CD4+ or CD8+ T cells sorted from blood, taken in a trial of the OX40 agonist ivuxolimab. The TCR sequence derives from an adult with an advanced solid tumor such as melanoma, head and neck, liver or kidney cancer.

In DNA, the CDR3 is TGTGCCATCAGTGAAAGCCTAGCGGGAGTTGAGACCCAGTACTTC. This codes for CAISESLAGVETQYF. The V gene is TRBV10-3, the J gene TRBJ2-5, with 10 positions matching TRBD2. CDR3 size: 15 residues. The V and J ends lost 3 bases and 5 bases, in that order; junction bases with no gene match: 6. CDR1 is ENHRY and CDR2 is SYGVKD in the germline V gene.